This T cell receptor beta chain was documented in a study of blood T cell repertoires in COVID-19. Method: immunoSEQ multiplex PCR; TCRdb's copy keeps in-frame clones and lacks some. The data contain some 200,000 clones, 85% to 90% of them seen just once; the ten biggest clones take up approximately 6.5%. In this sample, this clone turned up once. Per the germline V gene, CDR1 is LGHNA and CDR2 is YNFKEQ. Trimming removed 1 base from V and 5 bases from J, with 11 bases in between. This CDR3 contains 14 residues. The chain employs TRBV4-2 and TRBJ1-1; tentative D call: TRBD1 (6 bases). This TCR derives from a woman aged 80 or over in a cohort sampled during active or convalescent COVID-19. The specimen was peripheral blood. The CDR3 loop is CASSQAQGRTEAFF. DNA for the CDR3: TGTGCCAGCAGCCAAGCCCAGGGGAGAACTGAAGCTTTCTTT.